This T cell receptor (beta chain) was identified in a study of cytomegalovirus exposure and HLA in healthy donors. Turning to the study itself: Genotyping showed less than 85% of roughly 400 donors falling in the Caucasian-associated ancestry cluster.

In the case of this clone: The target antigen is unknown.

The V and J ends lost 0 bases and 4 bases respectively, with 10 bases between them. CDR1 is LNHDA and CDR2 is SQIVND in the germline V gene (reference sequence). The CDR3 is 15 residues long. Whole-study findings and limits: Some TCR beta chains (164 of them) were listed as cytomegalovirus-associated. Three of the chains that were CMV-associated were confirmed in vitro to be specific for CMV antigens.

The study ran its PCR with 60 Vbeta and 13 Jbeta primers. TCRdb's table, derived via immunoSEQ multiplex PCR, lists solely in-frame clones and lacks some. Of 200,000 to 250,000 clones in the sample, around 85% were seen once. The rearrangement joins TRBV19 to TRBJ1-5; D is uncertain. The receptor was derived from a human donor in good health. The sequencing sample was made of PBMCs. CDR3 DNA: TGTGCCAGTAGTATAGAAAGAGGGTTAAATCAGCCCCAGCATTTT. Protein: CASSIERGLNQPQHF.